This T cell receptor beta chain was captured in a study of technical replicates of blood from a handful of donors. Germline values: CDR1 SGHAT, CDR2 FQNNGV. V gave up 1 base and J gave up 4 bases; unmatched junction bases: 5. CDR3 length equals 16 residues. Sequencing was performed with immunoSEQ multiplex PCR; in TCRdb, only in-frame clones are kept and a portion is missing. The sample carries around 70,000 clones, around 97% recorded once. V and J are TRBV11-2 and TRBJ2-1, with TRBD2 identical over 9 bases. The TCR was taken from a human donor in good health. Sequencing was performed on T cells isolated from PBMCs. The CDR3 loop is CASSLGFSGGYNEQFF. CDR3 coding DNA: TGTGCCAGCAGCTTAGGCTTCAGCGGGGGGTACAATGAGCAGTTCTTC.